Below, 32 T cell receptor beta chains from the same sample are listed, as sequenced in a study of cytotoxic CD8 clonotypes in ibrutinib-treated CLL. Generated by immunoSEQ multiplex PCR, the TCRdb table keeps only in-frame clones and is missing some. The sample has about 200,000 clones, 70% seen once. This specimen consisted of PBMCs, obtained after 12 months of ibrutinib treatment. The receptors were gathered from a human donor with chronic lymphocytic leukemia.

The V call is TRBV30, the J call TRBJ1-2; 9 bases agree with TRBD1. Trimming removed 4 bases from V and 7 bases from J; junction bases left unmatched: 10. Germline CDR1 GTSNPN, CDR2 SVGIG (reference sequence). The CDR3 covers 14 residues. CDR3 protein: CAWKGTGRTRGYTF. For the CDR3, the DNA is TGTGCCTGGAAGGGGACAGGGAGAACGCGTGGCTACACCTTC.

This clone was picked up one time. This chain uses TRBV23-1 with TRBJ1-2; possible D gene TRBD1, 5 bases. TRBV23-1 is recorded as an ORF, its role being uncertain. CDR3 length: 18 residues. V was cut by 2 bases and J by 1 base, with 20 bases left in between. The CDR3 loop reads CASSQPVFRRGDNYGYTF. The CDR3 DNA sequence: TGCGCCAGCAGTCAACCCGTCTTCCGCCGGGGGGATAACTATGGCTACACCTTC.

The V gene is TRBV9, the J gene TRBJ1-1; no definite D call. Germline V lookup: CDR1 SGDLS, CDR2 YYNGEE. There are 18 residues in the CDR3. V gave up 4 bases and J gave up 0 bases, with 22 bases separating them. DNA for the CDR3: TGTGCCAGCAGCCCTAGCAAACACCGAAGTCCGATGAACACTGAAGCTTTCTTT. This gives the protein CASSPSKHRSPMNTEAFF.

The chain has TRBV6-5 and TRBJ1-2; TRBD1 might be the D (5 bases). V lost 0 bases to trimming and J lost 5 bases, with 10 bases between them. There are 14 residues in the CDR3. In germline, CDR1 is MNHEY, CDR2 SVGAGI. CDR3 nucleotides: TGTGCCAGCAGTTACTCTAGCAGGGTGTATGGCTACACCTTC. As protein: CASSYSSRVYGYTF.

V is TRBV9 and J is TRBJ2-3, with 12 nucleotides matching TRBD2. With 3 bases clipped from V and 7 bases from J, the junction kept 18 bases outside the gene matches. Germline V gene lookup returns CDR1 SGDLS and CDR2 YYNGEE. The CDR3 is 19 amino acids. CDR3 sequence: CASSANLAGGPNNVNTQYF. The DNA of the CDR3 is TGTGCCAGCAGCGCCAATCTAGCGGGAGGGCCGAATAATGTAAATACGCAGTATTTT.

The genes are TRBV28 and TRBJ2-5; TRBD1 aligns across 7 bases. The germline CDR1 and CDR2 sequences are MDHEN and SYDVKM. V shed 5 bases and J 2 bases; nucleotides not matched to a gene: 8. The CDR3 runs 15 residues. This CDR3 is CASSSAGTAQETQYF. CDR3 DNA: TGTGCCAGCAGTAGCGCCGGGACAGCACAAGAGACCCAGTACTTC.

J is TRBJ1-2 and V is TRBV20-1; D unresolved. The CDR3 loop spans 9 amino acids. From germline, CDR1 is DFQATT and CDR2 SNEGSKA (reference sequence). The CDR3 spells CSPSYGYTF. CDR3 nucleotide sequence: TGCAGCCCGAGCTATGGCTACACCTTC.

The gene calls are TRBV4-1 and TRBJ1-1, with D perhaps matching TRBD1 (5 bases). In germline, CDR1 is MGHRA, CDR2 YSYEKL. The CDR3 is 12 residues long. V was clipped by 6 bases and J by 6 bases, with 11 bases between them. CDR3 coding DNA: TGCGCCAGCAGTTGGGGGACCTCTGAAGCTTTCTTT. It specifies CASSWGTSEAFF.

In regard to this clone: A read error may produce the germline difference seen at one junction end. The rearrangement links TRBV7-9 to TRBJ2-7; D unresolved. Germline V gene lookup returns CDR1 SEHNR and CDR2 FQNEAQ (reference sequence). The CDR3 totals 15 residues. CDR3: CARSLWQSFRYEQYF. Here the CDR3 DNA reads TGTGCCAGAAGCTTATGGCAGTCTTTCAGGTACGAGCAGTACTTC.

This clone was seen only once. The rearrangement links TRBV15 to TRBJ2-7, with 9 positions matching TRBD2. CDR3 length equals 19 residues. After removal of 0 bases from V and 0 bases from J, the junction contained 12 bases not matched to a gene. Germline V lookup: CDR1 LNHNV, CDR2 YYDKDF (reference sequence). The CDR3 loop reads CATSRDIGGRGRDSYEQYF. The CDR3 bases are TGTGCCACCAGCAGAGATATTGGCGGGAGGGGAAGGGACTCCTACGAGCAGTACTTC.

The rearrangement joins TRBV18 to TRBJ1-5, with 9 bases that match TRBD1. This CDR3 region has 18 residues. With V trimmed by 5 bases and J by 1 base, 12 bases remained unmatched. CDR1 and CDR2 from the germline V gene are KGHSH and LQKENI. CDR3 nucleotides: TGTGCCAGCTCAAGATCAACAGGGGGCGCAACCAGCAATCAGCCCCAGCATTTT. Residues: CASSRSTGGATSNQPQHF.

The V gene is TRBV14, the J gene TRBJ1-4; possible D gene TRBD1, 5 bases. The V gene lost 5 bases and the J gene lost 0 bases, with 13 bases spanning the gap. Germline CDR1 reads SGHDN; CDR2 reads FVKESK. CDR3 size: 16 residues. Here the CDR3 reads CASSSTGGSTNEKLFF. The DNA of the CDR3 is TGTGCCAGCAGCTCGACGGGGGGGTCAACTAATGAAAAACTGTTTTTT.

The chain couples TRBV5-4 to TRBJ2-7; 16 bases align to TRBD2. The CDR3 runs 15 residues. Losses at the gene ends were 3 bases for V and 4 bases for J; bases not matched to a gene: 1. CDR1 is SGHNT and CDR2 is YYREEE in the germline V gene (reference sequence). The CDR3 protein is CASSSGLAGGYEQYF. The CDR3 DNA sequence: TGTGCCAGCAGCTCGGGACTAGCGGGAGGGTACGAGCAGTACTTC.

The CDR3 region has the DNA TGTGCCTGGAGTGTACGATCCATGAACACTGAAGCTTTCTTT. As protein: CAWSVRSMNTEAFF. The chain has TRBV30 and TRBJ1-1, with D uncertain. The CDR3 extends over 14 amino acids. Per germline, CDR1 GTSNPN and CDR2 SVGIG (reference sequence). Trimming removed 0 bases at V and 0 bases at J, with 8 bases between.

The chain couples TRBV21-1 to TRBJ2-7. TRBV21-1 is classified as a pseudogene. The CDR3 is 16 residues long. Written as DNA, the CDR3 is TGTGCCAGCAGCAAAGGGATAAAGAAAGCAGTAAACGAGCAGTACTTC. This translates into CASSKGIKKAVNEQYF.

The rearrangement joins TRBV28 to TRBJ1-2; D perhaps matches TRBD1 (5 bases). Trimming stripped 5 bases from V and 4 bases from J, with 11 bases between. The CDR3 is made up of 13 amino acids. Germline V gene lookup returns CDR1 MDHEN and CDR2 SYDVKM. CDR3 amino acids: CASSGGGGYGYTF. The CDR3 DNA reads TGTGCCAGCAGTGGGGGTGGGGGCTATGGCTACACCTTC.

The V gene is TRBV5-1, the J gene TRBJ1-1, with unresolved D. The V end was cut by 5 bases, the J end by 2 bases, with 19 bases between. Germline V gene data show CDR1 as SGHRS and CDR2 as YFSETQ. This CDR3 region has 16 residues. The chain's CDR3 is CASSSTLSRGNTEAFF. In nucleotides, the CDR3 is TGCGCCAGCAGTTCAACCCTCTCGCGGGGAAACACTGAAGCTTTCTTT. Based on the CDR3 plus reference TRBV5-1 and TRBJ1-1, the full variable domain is KAGVTQTPRYLIKTRGQQVTLSCSPISGHRSVSWYQQTPGQGLQFLFEYFSETQRNKGNFPGRFSGRQFSNSRSEMNVSTLELGDSALYLCASSSTLSRGNTEAFFGQGTRLTVV.

The DNA for the CDR3 is TGTGCCAGCAGAAGGGGACTAGCGGGTAGCTCCTACGAGCAGTACTTC. The encoded protein is CASRRGLAGSSYEQYF. This chain links TRBV27 with TRBJ2-7; 12 bases are shared with TRBD2. V trimming: 6 bases; J trimming: 0 bases; junction bases outside the gene matches: 6. Germline V CDR1 and CDR2: MNHEY, SMNVEV (reference sequence). The CDR3 has 16 residues.

CDR3 nucleotide sequence: TGTGCCAGCCGAGGGACTAGCGGGGGGGGTTACAATGAGCAGTTCTTC. This translates into CASRGTSGGGYNEQFF. The chain joins TRBV7-2 to TRBJ2-1; 16 positions match TRBD2. The junction had 5 bases not matched to a gene; V was cut back by 8 bases and J by 4 bases. CDR3 length: 16 amino acids. Germline V gene sequence: CDR1 SGHTA, CDR2 FQGNSA.

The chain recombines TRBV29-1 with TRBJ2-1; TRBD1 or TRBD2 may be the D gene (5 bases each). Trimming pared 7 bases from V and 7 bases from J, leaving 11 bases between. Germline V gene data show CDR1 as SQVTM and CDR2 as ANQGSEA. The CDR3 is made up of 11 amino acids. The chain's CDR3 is CSAPEGNEQFF. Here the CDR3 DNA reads TGCAGCGCTCCCGAGGGGAATGAGCAGTTCTTC.

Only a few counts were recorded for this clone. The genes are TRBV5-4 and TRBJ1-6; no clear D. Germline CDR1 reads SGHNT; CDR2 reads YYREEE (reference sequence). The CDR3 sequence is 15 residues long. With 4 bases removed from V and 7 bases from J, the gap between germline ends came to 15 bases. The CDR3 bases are TGTGCCAGCAGCCTATCGTTCTTCCCCAATTCACCCCTCCACTTT. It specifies CASSLSFFPNSPLHF.

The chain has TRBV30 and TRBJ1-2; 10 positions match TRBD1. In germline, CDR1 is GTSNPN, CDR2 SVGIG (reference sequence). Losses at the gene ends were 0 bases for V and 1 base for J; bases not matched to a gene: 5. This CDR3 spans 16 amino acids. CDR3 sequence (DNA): TGTGCCTGGAGTGTACTATGGGACAGGGGTAACTATGGCTACACCTTC. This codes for CAWSVLWDRGNYGYTF.

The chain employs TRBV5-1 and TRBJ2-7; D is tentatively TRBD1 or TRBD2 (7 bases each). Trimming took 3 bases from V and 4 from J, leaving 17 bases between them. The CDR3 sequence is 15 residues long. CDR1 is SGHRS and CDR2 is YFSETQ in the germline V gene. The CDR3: CASSWGGQSIYEQYF. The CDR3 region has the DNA TGCGCCAGCAGCTGGGGGGGACAGAGTATTTACGAGCAGTACTTC.

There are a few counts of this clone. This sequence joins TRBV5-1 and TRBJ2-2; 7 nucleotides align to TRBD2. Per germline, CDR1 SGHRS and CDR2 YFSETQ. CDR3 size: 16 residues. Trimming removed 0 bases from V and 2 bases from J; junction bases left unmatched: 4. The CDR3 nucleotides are TGCGCCAGCAGCTTGGGGCTAGCGGCTAACACCGGGGAGCTGTTTTTT. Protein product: CASSLGLAANTGELFF.

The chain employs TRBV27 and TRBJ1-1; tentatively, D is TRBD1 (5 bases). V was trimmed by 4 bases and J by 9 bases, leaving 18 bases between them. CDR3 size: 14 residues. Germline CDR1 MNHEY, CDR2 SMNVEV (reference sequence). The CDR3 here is CASSSGTPTAQAFF. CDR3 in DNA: TGTGCCAGCAGTTCCGGTACTCCGACAGCCCAAGCTTTCTTT.

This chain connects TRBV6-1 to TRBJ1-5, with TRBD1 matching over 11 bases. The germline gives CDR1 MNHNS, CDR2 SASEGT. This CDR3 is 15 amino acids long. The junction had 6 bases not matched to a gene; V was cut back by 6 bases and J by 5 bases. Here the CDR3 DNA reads TGTGCCAGCAGAGACGGGACAGGGGGATATCAGCCCCAGCATTTT. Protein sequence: CASRDGTGGYQPQHF.

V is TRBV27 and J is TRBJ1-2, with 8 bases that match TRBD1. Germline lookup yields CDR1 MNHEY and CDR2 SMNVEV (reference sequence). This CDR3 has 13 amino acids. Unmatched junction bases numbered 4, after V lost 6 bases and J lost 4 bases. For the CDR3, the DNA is TGTGCCAGCAGACGAGGGACAGGCTATGGCTACACCTTC. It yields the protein CASRRGTGYGYTF.

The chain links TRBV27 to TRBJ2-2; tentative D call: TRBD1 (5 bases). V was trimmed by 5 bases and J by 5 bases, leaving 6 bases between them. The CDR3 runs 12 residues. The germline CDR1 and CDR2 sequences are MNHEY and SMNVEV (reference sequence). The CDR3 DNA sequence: TGTGCCAGCAGTCAGGGTACCGGGGAGCTGTTTTTT. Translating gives CASSQGTGELFF.

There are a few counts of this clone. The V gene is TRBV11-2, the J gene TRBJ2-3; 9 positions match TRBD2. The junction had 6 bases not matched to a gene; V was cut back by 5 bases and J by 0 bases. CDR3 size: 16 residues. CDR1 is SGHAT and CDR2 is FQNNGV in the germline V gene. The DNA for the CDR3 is TGTGCCAGCAGCGTCTCTAGCGGGGTTAGCACAGATACGCAGTATTTT. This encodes CASSVSSGVSTDTQYF.

The CDR3 spells CASSETSGRASTDTQYF. The CDR3 DNA sequence: TGCGCCAGCAGTGAGACTAGCGGGCGTGCTAGCACAGATACGCAGTATTTT. The genes are TRBV10-2 and TRBJ2-3, with 9 bases that match TRBD2. This CDR3 comprises 17 residues. CDR1 is WSHSY, CDR2 SAAADI, per germline. Trimming at V came to 2 bases and at J to 0 bases, leaving 6 bases not matched to a gene.

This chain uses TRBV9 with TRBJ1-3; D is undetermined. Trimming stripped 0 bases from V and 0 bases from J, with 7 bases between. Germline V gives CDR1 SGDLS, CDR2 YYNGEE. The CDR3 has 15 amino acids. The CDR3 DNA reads TGTGCCAGCAGCGTAGTCGGGTTCTCTGGAAACACCATATATTTT. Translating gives CASSVVGFSGNTIYF.

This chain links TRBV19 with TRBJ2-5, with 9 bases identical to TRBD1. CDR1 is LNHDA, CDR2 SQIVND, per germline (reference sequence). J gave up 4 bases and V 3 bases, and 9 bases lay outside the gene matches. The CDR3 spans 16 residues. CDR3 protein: CASSIGGQGRRETQYF. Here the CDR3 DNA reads TGTGCCAGTAGTATTGGGGGACAGGGTAGACGAGAGACCCAGTACTTC. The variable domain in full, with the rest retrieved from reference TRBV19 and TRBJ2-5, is DGGITQSPKYLFRKEGQNVTLSCEQNLNHDAMYWYRQDPGQGLRLIYYSQIVNDFQKGDIAEGYSVSREKKESFPLTVTSAQKNPTAFYLCASSIGGQGRRETQYFGPGTRLLVL.